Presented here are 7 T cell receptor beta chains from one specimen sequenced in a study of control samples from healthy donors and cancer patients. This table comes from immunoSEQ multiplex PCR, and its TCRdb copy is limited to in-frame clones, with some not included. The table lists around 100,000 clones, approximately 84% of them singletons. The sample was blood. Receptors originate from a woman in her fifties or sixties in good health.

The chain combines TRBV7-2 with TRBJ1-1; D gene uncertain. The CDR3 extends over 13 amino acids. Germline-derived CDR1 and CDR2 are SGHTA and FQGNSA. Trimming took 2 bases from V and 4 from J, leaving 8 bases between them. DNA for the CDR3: TGTGCCAGCAGCTTATCAAGGGTCACTGAAGCTTTCTTT. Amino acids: CASSLSRVTEAFF. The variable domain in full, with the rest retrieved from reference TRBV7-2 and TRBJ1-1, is GAGVSQSPSNKVTEKGKDVELRCDPISGHTALYWYRQSLGQGLEFLIYFQGNSAPDKSGLPSDRFSAERTGGSVSTLTIQRTQQEDSAVYLCASSLSRVTEAFFGQGTRLTVV.

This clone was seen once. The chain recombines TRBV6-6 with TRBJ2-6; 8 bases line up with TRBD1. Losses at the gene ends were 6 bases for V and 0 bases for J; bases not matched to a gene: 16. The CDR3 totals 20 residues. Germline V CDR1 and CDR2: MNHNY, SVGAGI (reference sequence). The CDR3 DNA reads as TGTGCCAGCAGCCGTTCCCCTCCAGGACAGGGACCCTCTGGGGCCAACGTCCTGACTTTC. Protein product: CASSRSPPGQGPSGANVLTF.

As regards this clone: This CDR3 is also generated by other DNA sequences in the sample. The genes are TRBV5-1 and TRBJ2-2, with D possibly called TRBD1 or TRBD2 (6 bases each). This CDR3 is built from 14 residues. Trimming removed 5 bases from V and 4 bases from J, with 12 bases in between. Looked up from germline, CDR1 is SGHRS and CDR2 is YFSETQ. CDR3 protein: CASSEGGSTGELFF. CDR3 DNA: TGCGCCAGCAGTGAGGGGGGTAGCACCGGGGAGCTGTTTTTT.

The CDR3 is CASSLGRDRGRAGYTF. CDR3 in DNA: TGCGCCAGCAGCTTGGGCCGGGACAGGGGGCGCGCTGGCTACACCTTC. J is TRBJ1-2 and V is TRBV5-1, with TRBD1 identical over 12 bases. The junction had 7 bases not matched to a gene; V was cut back by 0 bases and J by 7 bases. This CDR3 is 16 amino acids long. In germline, CDR1 is SGHRS, CDR2 YFSETQ.

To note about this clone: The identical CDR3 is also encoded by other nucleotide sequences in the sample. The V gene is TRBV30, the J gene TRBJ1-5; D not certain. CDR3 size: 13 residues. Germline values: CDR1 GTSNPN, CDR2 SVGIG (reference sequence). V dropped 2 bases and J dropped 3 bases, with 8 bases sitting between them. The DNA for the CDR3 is TGTGCCTGGAGTCCGGGAGTCAATCAGCCCCAGCATTTT. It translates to CAWSPGVNQPQHF.

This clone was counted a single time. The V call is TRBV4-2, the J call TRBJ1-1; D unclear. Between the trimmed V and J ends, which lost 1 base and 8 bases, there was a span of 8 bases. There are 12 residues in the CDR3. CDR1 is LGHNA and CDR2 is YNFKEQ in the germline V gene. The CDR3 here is CASSQADGEAFF. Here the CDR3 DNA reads TGTGCCAGCAGCCAAGCGGATGGGGAAGCTTTCTTT.

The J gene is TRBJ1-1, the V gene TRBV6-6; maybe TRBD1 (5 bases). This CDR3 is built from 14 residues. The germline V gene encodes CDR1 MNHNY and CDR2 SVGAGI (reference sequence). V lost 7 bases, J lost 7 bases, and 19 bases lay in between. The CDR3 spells CASTWGGNYDEAFF. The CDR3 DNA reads TGTGCCAGCACCTGGGGGGGAAATTACGATGAAGCTTTCTTT.